This TCR beta chain was documented in a study of blood T cell repertoires in COVID-19. Overall study: Specimens from acute and convalescent COVID-19 originated in the United States, Italy and Spain. T cells, B-cell-depleted T cells, or PBMCs supplied cDNA or gDNA.

As handled by the study authors: Counts of nucleated cells, estimated from reference gene primer amplification, were obtained. The table came from immunoSEQ multiplex PCR; TCRdb's copy has only in-frame clones and leaves some out. V and J calls plus clone size are reproduced from that table; the DNA served to infer D and trimming. The sample holds under 450,000 clones, around 87% seen once. The CDR3 runs to 16 residues. CDR1 is LGHNA and CDR2 is YSLEER in the germline V gene. V gave up 2 bases and J gave up 3 bases, with 11 bases separating them. The chain links TRBV4-3 to TRBJ1-6; D unclear. Sequencing was done on a sample of PBMCs or T cells enriched from blood (not recorded which). This clonotype was sampled from a man aged 25 to 45 who had recovered from COVID-19. The CDR3 DNA is TGCGCCAGCAGCCAATCTAGTCACGACTATAATTCACCCCTCCACTTT. It codes for CASSQSSHDYNSPLHF.